This is a list of T cell receptor beta chains from one sample in a study of blood T cell repertoires in COVID-19. Sequenced by immunoSEQ multiplex PCR; TCRdb stores in-frame clones only, minus some. The data show approximately 220,000 clones, with about 87% seen just once and approximately 2.7% held by the top ten. Sequencing was done on a sample of PBMCs or T cells enriched from blood (not recorded which). These receptors were obtained from a woman aged 25 to 39 who had recovered from COVID-19. Each CDR3 is given with its conserved first and last residue. A D gene is named only where the DNA matches it firmly. Rows give clone size only sometimes, using once, few, many, or a class for an expanded clone.

J gene | V gene | D gene | clone size | CDR3 DNA | CDR3 protein
TRBJ1-2 | TRBV20-1 | - | - | TGCAGTGTTACCGGGTATGGCTACACCTTC | CSVTGYGYTF
TRBJ2-1 | TRBV7-7 | - | - | TGTGCTAGCAGCTTACGGGCAGGGAAGGGGAATGAGCAGTTCTTC | CASSLRAGKGNEQFF
TRBJ2-7 | TRBV6-5 | TRBD1 | - | TGTGCCAGCAGTCCGTCGACAGGGCCCTACGAGCAGTACTTC | CASSPSTGPYEQYF
TRBJ2-1 | TRBV28 | - | - | TGTGCCAGCAGCTCAGGACTCCACAATGAGCAGTTCTTC | CASSSGLHNEQFF
TRBJ2-1 | TRBV7-9 | - | once | TGTGCCAGCAGCTTAACAGGGCACAATGAGCAGTTCTTC | CASSLTGHNEQFF
TRBJ2-1 | TRBV12-5 | TRBD2 | - | TGTGCTAGTGTCCCCAGCGGGGGCCCATACAATGAGCAGTTCTTC | CASVPSGGPYNEQFF
TRBJ1-6 | TRBV12-5 | - | - | TGTGCTAGTGGTTTGGTCGGGGGAGATTCACCCCTCCACTTT | CASGLVGGDSPLHF
TRBJ2-1 | TRBV5-1 | - | - | TGCGCCAGCAGCTTGGCCGTACAGGGAGATGAGCAGTTCTTC | CASSLAVQGDEQFF
TRBJ2-5 | TRBV20-1 | - | - | TGCAGTGCTAGTCTCGAGACCCAGTACTTC | CSASLETQYF
TRBJ2-2 | TRBV3-1/TRBV3-2 | TRBD2 | - | TGTGCCAGCGGGAGGATAGCGGGGGTCACGAACACCGGGGAGCTGTTTTTT | CASGRIAGVTNTGELFF
TRBJ2-3 | TRBV14 | - | - | TGTGCCAGCAGCCATCCCGGTGGGGCATACACAGATACGCAGTATTTT | CASSHPGGAYTDTQYF
TRBJ1-5 | TRBV19 | - | - | TGTGCCAGTAGTATCGGAGTCGACGGCAATCAGCCCCAGCATTTT | CASSIGVDGNQPQHF
TRBJ1-5 | TRBV3-1/TRBV3-2 | TRBD1 | - | TGTGCCAGCAGCCAAGGGGGACAGGGGCTACAGCCCCAGCATTTT | CASSQGGQGLQPQHF
TRBJ2-2 | TRBV19 | TRBD2 | - | TGTGCCAGTACTCTAGCGGGGGACCACACCGGGGAGCTGTTTTTT | CASTLAGDHTGELFF
TRBJ1-1 | TRBV7-9 | TRBD1 | few | TGTGCCAGCAGCAGGGTTGGGGGACAGACCGCTTTCTTT | CASSRVGGQTAFF
TRBJ2-1 | TRBV7-9 | - | - | TGTGCCAGCAGCTTAGTACTAACGAACAATGAGCAGTTCTTC | CASSLVLTNNEQFF
TRBJ1-2 | TRBV14 | TRBD1 | - | TGTGCCAGCAGCCAAGGGACAGGGCGTGCCTACACCTTC | CASSQGTGRAYTF
TRBJ1-2 | TRBV5-1 | TRBD1 | - | TGCGCCAGCAGCCCCCCGGAGGGGGCGCTTATCTATGGCTACACCTTC | CASSPPEGALIYGYTF
TRBJ1-1 | TRBV6-5 | - | - | TGTGCCAGCGCTCTCCCGAGGGGAGGTTTTGAAGCTTTCTTT | CASALPRGGFEAFF